This T cell receptor (beta chain) was recovered during a study of shared clonotypes between healthy human individuals (dated by TCRdb to 2019 to 2021). Describing the broader study: The cohort comprised a couple of women and a few men aged 18 to 49 years. For each donor, three plates each were used for CD4 naive and CD4 memory, two plates were used for CD8 naive, and one plate was used for CD8 memory. To estimate repertoire size and how much clonotype sharing occurs between individuals, the study deeply sequenced the blood TCR repertoires of roughly 5 healthy adults. Libraries were prepared and TCR repertoires were sequenced by different laboratories using diverse techniques, in order to increase sequencing depth and limit assay-specific biases. Each donor's leukapheresis produced roughly between about 0.85 and 10 billion PBMCs. Study-wide conclusions, independent of this receptor: Sampling was restricted to blood, and TCR repertoires in tissues likely differ from the TCR repertoires found in blood. When a handful of donors were compared, the shared fraction of clonotypes was around 4.6% for naive CD4, over 3% for naive CD8, more than 2% for memory CD4, and around 0.37% for memory CD8. Compared with non-shared clonotypes, the clonotypes found in all four sorted-subset donors had higher generation probabilities. Even with the large sequencing depth, rarefaction of the sorted-subset datasets indicated that sequencing was incomplete. Pairwise subsampling indicated that sequencing depth was expected to affect the degree of clonotype sharing among donors. Naive subsets generally had larger estimated clonotype richness than memory subsets. Because the study included only a small number of donors, the genetic and exposure-history diversity represented was limited.

CD8 naive samples were CD45RO-negative cells positively selected for CCR7, giving a CD45RA+CCR7+ population that excluded TemRA cells. The donors were healthy, HIV-negative adults with no recently reported acute infections or vaccinations. Only Caucasian adults living in Nashville, Tennessee, USA were represented among the donors. Blood was obtained by leukapheresis, after which PBMCs were separated by Ficoll-Histopaque density gradient centrifugation and cryopreserved in liquid nitrogen vapor phase. Purity and quantity of every magnetically sorted T cell population were checked by analytical flow cytometry. Genomic DNA was isolated from every sorted fraction and measured by UV absorbance on a Nanodrop 2000c. TCR CDR3 regions were amplified from genomic DNA by multiplex PCR using the deep immunoSEQ assay. Extracted genomic DNA from each cell subset was distributed evenly across all wells of several immunoSEQ 96-well plates, and each plate was treated as a replicate. For sorted subsets, 200 to 250 ng of genomic DNA, equivalent to 30,000 or so T cell genomes, went into each replicate PCR. The purified libraries were quantified using a Qubit 3.0 fluorometer, sized with a Bioanalyzer 2100, and then quantified again using the KAPA Library Quantification kit. A separate single-read 150-cycle Illumina NextSeq 550 flow cell was used to sequence each immunoSEQ 96-well plate. Concerning the study's data processing: Because only junctional sequences without quality scores were contained in the immunoSEQ output, filtering matching that applied to full-length reads could not be performed. To assign V/J genes and CDR3, sequences were annotated against IMGT germline references using PyIR, a Python wrapper for IgBLAST v1.9. Reads were filtered out if the reads had weak V/J assignments (E-value above 1e-6), no CDR3, stop codons, out-of-frame junctions, or ambiguous translated residues. V3J clonotypes were defined by identical inferred V gene, J gene, and CDR3 amino acid sequence. Percentage overlap between repertoires was computed as shared unique clonotypes divided by the size of the smaller repertoire. Three approaches were used to assess repertoire richness: RTK rarefaction, the Chao1 estimator, and Recon v2.1 estimates of unobserved clonotypes. OLGA was used to compute generation probabilities for all TCRbeta clonotypes that the gDNA method yielded from a handful of donors. What TCRdb holds here is the immuneACCESS table cut down to in-frame rearrangements. Part of the clones is not present; checked against another copy, under half of the missing clones reflect an unresolved V gene, and the others are unexplained. D and trimming were read from the DNA, whereas the V and J calls and clone size are those reported in that table. Recorded for this sample are millions of clones; roughly 95% of them occurred a single time. Of the sample, 1.1% falls within the top ten clones.

In the germline V gene, CDR1 corresponds to SGHDT and CDR2 to YYEEEE. Compared with germline, V lacks 0 bases and J lacks 5 bases; bases without a gene match: 9. From its cysteine to its phenylalanine, the CDR3 spans 17 amino acids. Solely the CDR3 DNA is kept, with 51 bases framed from the first base. Comment on this clone: There is no known antigen for this receptor. Base qualities were left out, and no much larger clone turns up one base away.

The chain employs TRBV5-6 and TRBJ2-5; 11 bases in between match TRBD2. This TCR came from a man aged 18-30 years in good health. Sequenced input: naive CD8+ T cells sorted from blood. The sample's cell subset or site label, in plain terms: CD45RA+CCR7+. The CDR3 reads as follows: CASSLASLLAGVETQYF. The DNA sequence reads TGTGCCAGCAGCTTGGCCTCCCTACTAGCGGGGGTTGAGACCCAGTACTTC.